The clone carrying this TCR beta chain was seen only a few times. This CDR3 spans 14 amino acids. V gave up 4 bases and J gave up 2 bases, with 11 bases separating them. CDR1 is LNHDA, CDR2 SQIVND, per germline (reference sequence). This entry belongs to a study of blood T cell repertoires in COVID-19. Study in general: PBMCs, B-cell-depleted T cells, or T cells were the source of the cDNA or gDNA that made up the material.

Participants, roughly 18 to 100 years old, spanned more than 20 US areas. Participants had their cohort set by participant-reported clinical history. TCRdb's copy holds only in-frame clones and misses some; the assay was immunoSEQ multiplex PCR. The sample holds about 270,000 clones, less than 95% seen once. Sequencing input: PBMCs or T cells enriched from blood (not recorded which). The chain carries TRBV19 and TRBJ1-2; D is perhaps TRBD1 (6 bases). The source is a man aged 35 to 55 who had been exposed to COVID-19. CDR3: CASSTLQGNYGYTF. CDR3 in DNA: TGTGCCAGTAGTACCCTACAGGGAAACTATGGCTACACCTTC.